These 9 T cell receptor beta chains originate from one sample sequenced in a study of cytomegalovirus exposure and HLA in healthy donors. This table comes from immunoSEQ multiplex PCR, and its TCRdb copy is limited to in-frame clones, with some not included. The repertoire consists of about 260,000 clones, with about nine tenths occurring once and the leading ten covering around 3.1%. Specimen: PBMCs. The source is a woman aged 25 to 39 in good health and CMV-seronegative.

The chain carries TRBV18 and TRBJ2-7; 10 bases map to TRBD1. The CDR3 loop spans 15 amino acids. CDR1 is KGHSH, CDR2 LQKENI, per germline. V shed 3 bases, J shed 4 bases, and the junction held 6 bases outside the gene matches. The CDR3: CASSPQTGGGYEQYF. The CDR3 DNA sequence: TGTGCCAGCTCACCTCAGACAGGGGGCGGGTACGAGCAGTACTTC. The complete variable domain, with remaining parts taken from reference TRBV18 and TRBJ2-7, reads NAGVMQNPRHLVRRRGQEARLRCSPMKGHSHVYWYRQLPEEGLKFMVYLQKENIIDESGMPKERFSAEFPKEGPSILRIQQVVRGDSAAYFCASSPQTGGGYEQYFGPGTRLTVT.

The V and J genes are TRBV19 and TRBJ1-1, with a weak D call TRBD1 (6 bases). V was clipped by 6 bases and J by 5 bases, with 16 bases between them. Germline V gene lookup returns CDR1 LNHDA and CDR2 SQIVND (reference sequence). The CDR3 has 14 amino acids. The CDR3 sequence: CASSHGQGSTEAFF. The CDR3 DNA reads TGTGCCAGTAGCCACGGGCAGGGGAGTACTGAAGCTTTCTTT.

This rearrangement joins TRBV19 to TRBJ2-7, with D perhaps matching TRBD1 (6 bases). This CDR3 has 14 residues. The V end was cut by 3 bases, the J end by 5 bases, with 14 bases between. Germline CDR1 reads LNHDA; CDR2 reads SQIVND (reference sequence). DNA for the CDR3: TGTGCCAGTAGTATGGGGCAGGGGCTCAACGAGCAGTACTTC. It codes for CASSMGQGLNEQYF.

A few counts support this clone. The rearrangement joins TRBV30 to TRBJ1-5; no reliable D call. Trimming left V 1 base short and J 0 bases short, with 7 bases between. Germline V gene sequence: CDR1 GTSNPN, CDR2 SVGIG (reference sequence). There are 14 residues in the CDR3. Here the CDR3 reads CAWSGEYSNQPQHF. DNA of the CDR3: TGTGCCTGGAGTGGGGAGTATAGCAATCAGCCCCAGCATTTT.

V gene TRBV7-6 combines with J gene TRBJ2-5; the match to TRBD1 covers 8 bases. V was clipped by 2 bases and J by 1 base; unmatched bases: 3. The CDR3 length is 15 residues. Germline CDR1 is SGHVS and CDR2 is FNYEAQ. The CDR3 nucleotides are TGTGCCAGCAGCTTACTGGACAGGGTCCAAGAGACCCAGTACTTC. Translating gives CASSLLDRVQETQYF.

This clone has only a few counts. The V call is TRBV9, the J call TRBJ2-2; TRBD1 agrees at 7 bases. This CDR3 is 18 amino acids long. The junction had 15 bases not matched to a gene; V was cut back by 2 bases and J by 5 bases. The germline V gene encodes CDR1 SGDLS and CDR2 YYNGEE. The CDR3 nucleotides are TGTGCCAGCAGCGTCAGCCCCGACGACAGGGAGTTGACCGGGGAGCTGTTTTTT. Encoded protein: CASSVSPDDRELTGELFF.

The CDR3 nucleotides are TGCAGTGCTAGAGTGGCGGCAACCCAGTTCTTC. Its translation is CSARVAATQFF. This chain uses TRBV20-1 with TRBJ2-1; D unclear. This CDR3 is 11 amino acids long. Trimming removed 1 base from V and 13 bases from J, with 11 bases in between. The germline CDR1 and CDR2 sequences are DFQATT and SNEGSKA (reference sequence).

V usage is TRBV7-2 and J usage is TRBJ1-5; TRBD1 is a possible D gene (5 bases). The CDR3 consists of 15 residues. Germline CDR1 is SGHTA and CDR2 is FQGNSA. V lost 5 bases to trimming and J lost 5 bases, with 16 bases between them. CDR3 in DNA: TGTGCCAGCAGCGCCGCCGGGACCGCTTATCAGCCCCAGCATTTT. It is translated as CASSAAGTAYQPQHF.

The chain is built from TRBV14 and TRBJ2-4; 7 bases map to TRBD2. The CDR3 runs to 14 residues. CDR1 and CDR2 from the germline V gene are SGHDN and FVKESK. V trimming: 2 bases; J trimming: 9 bases; junction bases outside the gene matches: 7. The CDR3 region has the DNA TGTGCCAGCAGCCAATCCCGGGACTACTTCATTCAGTACTTC. Protein: CASSQSRDYFIQYF.